This TCR beta chain was identified during a study of technical replicates of blood from several donors. Profiling relied on immunoSEQ multiplex PCR, and the TCRdb table lists in-frame clones only, not all of them. The sample consists of roughly 61,000 clones, around 97% of them appearing once. V gave up 1 base and J gave up 0 bases, with 15 bases separating them. This CDR3 is built from 17 residues. Looked up from germline, CDR1 is SGHAT and CDR2 is FQNNGV. This receptor was taken from a human donor in good health. The chain has TRBV11-2 and TRBJ1-2; maybe TRBD1 (5 bases). The sequenced material came from T cells isolated from PBMCs. In DNA, the CDR3 is TGTGCCAGCAGCTTAGGGGTCGGGGGGGTCGCTAACTATGGCTACACCTTC. Protein: CASSLGVGGVANYGYTF.